The 3 T cell receptor beta chains below come from one sample, sequenced in a study of T cell changes during pregnancy in multiple sclerosis. Produced via immunoSEQ multiplex PCR; TCRdb's table is partial and in-frame only. This table holds 55,000 to 75,000 clones, about 94% found once. Sequencing was performed on CD8+ T cells from peripheral blood mononuclear cells, taken in the second trimester of pregnancy. The source of these receptors is a female donor with multiple sclerosis, enrolled in a pregnancy study.

The chain uses TRBV7-8 and TRBJ1-5; D gene uncertain. Germline CDR1 SGHVS, CDR2 FQNEAQ. The CDR3 length is 16 residues. V was cut by 5 bases and J by 1 base, with 15 bases left in between. CDR3 DNA: TGTGCCAGCAGCGGGTGGGCCGGGGTGAGCAATCAGCCCCAGCATTTT. Translation gives CASSGWAGVSNQPQHF.

The V gene is TRBV9, the J gene TRBJ2-7; D perhaps matches TRBD1 (5 bases). Germline CDR1 reads SGDLS; CDR2 reads YYNGEE. The CDR3 spans 14 residues. Trimming stripped 0 bases from V and 4 bases from J, with 11 bases between. CDR3 in DNA: TGTGCCAGCAGCGTAGAAGGGGTCGGGTACGAGCAGTACTTC. It translates to CASSVEGVGYEQYF.

This rearrangement joins TRBV30 to TRBJ2-7; TRBD2 is a possible D gene (5 bases). CDR3 length: 12 amino acids. V lost 3 bases and J 0 bases, leaving 6 bases between the germline ends. Germline CDR1 and CDR2: GTSNPN and SVGIG (reference sequence). The DNA for the CDR3 is TGTGCCTGGAGAGGGAGCTCCTACGAGCAGTACTTC. The encoded protein is CAWRGSSYEQYF.